This T cell receptor (beta chain) emerged from a study of shared clonotypes between healthy human individuals. It was across several immunoSEQ plates that each subset's genomic DNA was evenly split. Using immunoSEQ multiplex PCR, the repertoire was profiled, and TCRdb retains in-frame clones only, with some absent. The sample consists of over a million clones, roughly 96% of them appearing once. Study results and limitations: Among donors, clonotype sharing was expected to be affected by sequencing depth.

The CDR3 sequence is 15 residues long. V was clipped by 4 bases and J by 2 bases, with 12 bases between them. Per germline, CDR1 SGHDT and CDR2 YYEEEE. About this clone itself: Its antigen is not identified.

The rearrangement links TRBV5-6 to TRBJ1-4, with D unresolved. What was sequenced was naive CD4+ T cells sorted from blood. This sample's subset: CD45RA+ positively selected. The receptor comes from a man younger than 40 in good health. DNA of the CDR3: TGTGCCAGCAGCAAGCTTTCTACCACTAATGAAAAACTGTTTTTT. Translating it yields CASSKLSTTNEKLFF.